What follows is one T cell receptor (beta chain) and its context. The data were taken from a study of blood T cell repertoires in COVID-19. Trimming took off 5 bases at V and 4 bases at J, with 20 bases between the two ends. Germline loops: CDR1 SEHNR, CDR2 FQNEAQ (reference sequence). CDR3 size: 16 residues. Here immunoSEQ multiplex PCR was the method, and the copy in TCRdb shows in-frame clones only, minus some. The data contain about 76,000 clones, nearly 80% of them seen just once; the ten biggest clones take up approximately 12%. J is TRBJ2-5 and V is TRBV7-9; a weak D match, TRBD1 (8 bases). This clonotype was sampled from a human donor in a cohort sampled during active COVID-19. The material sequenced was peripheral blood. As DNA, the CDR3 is TGTGCCAGCAGCCCCACAGGACAGGGCGGGGGAGAGACCCAGTACTTC. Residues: CASSPTGQGGGETQYF.